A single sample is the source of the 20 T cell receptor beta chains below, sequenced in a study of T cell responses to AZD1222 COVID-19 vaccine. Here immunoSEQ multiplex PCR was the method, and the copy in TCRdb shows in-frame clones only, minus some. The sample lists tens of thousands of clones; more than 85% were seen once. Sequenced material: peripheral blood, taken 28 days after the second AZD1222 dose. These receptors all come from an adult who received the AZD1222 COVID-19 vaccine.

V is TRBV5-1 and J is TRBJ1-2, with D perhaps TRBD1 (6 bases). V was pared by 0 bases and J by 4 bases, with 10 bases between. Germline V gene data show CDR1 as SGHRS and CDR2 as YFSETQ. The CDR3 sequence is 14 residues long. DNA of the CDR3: TGCGCCAGCAGCTTGGCCGGACAGACCTATGGCTACACCTTC. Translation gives CASSLAGQTYGYTF.

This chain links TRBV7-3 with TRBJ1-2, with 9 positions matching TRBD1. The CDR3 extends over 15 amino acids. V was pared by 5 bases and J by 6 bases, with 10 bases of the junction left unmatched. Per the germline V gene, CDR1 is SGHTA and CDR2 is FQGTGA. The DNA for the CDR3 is TGTGCCAGCAGCCTACGAGCCGGGACAGGGAATGGCTACACCTTC. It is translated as CASSLRAGTGNGYTF.

CDR3 nucleotides: TGTGCCAGCAGCGGGGGCTGGGGGCAGCAGACCCAGTACTTC. Amino acid sequence: CASSGGWGQQTQYF. The chain employs TRBV7-2 and TRBJ2-5; maybe TRBD1 (6 bases). The CDR3 runs to 14 residues. V gave up 5 bases and J gave up 6 bases, with 16 bases separating them. Germline V gene data show CDR1 as SGHTA and CDR2 as FQGNSA.

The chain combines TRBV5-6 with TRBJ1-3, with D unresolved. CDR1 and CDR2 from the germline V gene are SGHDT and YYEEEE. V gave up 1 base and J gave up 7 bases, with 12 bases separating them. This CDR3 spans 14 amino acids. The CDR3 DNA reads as TGTGCCAGCAGCTTGTTCCGTCCTCGTAACACCATATATTTT. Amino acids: CASSLFRPRNTIYF.

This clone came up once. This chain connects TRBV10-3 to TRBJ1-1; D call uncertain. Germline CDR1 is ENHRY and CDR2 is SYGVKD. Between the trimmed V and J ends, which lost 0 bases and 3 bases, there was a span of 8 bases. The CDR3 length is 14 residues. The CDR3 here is CAISESDGYTEAFF. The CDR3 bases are TGTGCCATCAGTGAGTCGGACGGGTACACTGAAGCTTTCTTT.

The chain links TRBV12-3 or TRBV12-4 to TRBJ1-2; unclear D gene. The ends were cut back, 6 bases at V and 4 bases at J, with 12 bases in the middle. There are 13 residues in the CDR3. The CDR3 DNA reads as TGTGCCAGCAGAAAACGGGGAAGCTATGGCTACACCTTC. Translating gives CASRKRGSYGYTF.

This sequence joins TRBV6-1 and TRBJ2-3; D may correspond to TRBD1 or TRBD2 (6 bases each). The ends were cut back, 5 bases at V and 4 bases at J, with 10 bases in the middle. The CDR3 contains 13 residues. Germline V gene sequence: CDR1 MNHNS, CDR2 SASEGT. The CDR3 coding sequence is TGTGCCAGCAGTCCAGGGGAGGCAGATACGCAGTATTTT. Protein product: CASSPGEADTQYF.

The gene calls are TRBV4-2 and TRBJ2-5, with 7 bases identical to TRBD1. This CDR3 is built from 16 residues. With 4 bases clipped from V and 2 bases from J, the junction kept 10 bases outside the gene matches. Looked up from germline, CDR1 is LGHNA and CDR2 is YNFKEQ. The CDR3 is CASSPQLGGQQETQYF. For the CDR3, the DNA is TGTGCCAGCAGCCCTCAATTAGGGGGCCAGCAAGAGACCCAGTACTTC.

CDR3 sequence (DNA): TGTGCCAGCAGTGAAGTAGGGAGGAACACTGAAGCTTTCTTT. Protein: CASSEVGRNTEAFF. The chain combines TRBV6-1 with TRBJ1-1; D unresolved. This CDR3 spans 14 amino acids. Trimming shortened V by 1 base and J by 1 base, and 7 bases separated the two germline ends. The germline V gene encodes CDR1 MNHNS and CDR2 SASEGT.

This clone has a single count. CDR3 in DNA: TGTGCCAGCAGTCCCCCGTGGACCAATCTCTACTACGAGCAGTACTTC. This sequence encodes CASSPPWTNLYYEQYF. This chain uses TRBV28 with TRBJ2-7; D gene uncertain. V shed 5 bases and J shed 3 bases, with 20 bases lying between them. The CDR3 is made up of 16 amino acids. The germline V gene has CDR1 MDHEN and CDR2 SYDVKM. Supplemented by reference TRBV28 and TRBJ2-7, the full variable domain reads DVKVTQSSRYLVKRTGEKVFLECVQDMDHENMFWYRQDPGLGLRLIYFSYDVKMKEKGDIPEGYSVSREKKERFSLILESASTNQTSMYLCASSPPWTNLYYEQYFGPGTRLTVT.

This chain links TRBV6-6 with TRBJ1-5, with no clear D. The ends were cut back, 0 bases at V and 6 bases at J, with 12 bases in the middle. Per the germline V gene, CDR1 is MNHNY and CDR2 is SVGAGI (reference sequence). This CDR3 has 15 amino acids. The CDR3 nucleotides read TGTGCCAGCAGTTACTCGCGTCCTGGGAGTCAGCCCCAGCATTTT. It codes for CASSYSRPGSQPQHF.

This chain's CDR3 is CASSQDRGGIEKLFF. The DNA of the CDR3 is TGCGCCAGCAGCCAAGATCGGGGAGGTATTGAAAAACTGTTTTTT. This chain links TRBV4-3 with TRBJ1-4; D is uncertain. The ends were cut back, 0 bases at V and 7 bases at J, with 12 bases in the middle. The CDR3 is 15 amino acids. The germline V gene has CDR1 LGHNA and CDR2 YSLEER.

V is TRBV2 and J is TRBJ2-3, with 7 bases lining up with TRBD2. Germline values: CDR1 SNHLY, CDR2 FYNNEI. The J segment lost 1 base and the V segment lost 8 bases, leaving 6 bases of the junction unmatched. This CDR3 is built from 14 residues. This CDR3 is CASWRGSRTDTQYF. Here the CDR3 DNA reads TGTGCCAGCTGGCGGGGGTCCCGCACAGATACGCAGTATTTT.

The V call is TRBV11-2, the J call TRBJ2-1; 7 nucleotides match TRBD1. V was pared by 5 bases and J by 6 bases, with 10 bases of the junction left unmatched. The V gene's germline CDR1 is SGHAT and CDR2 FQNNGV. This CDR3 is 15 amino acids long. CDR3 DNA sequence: TGTGCCAGCAGCCCGCCGGGGCACAGGGGCAATGAGCAGTTCTTC. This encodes CASSPPGHRGNEQFF.

This chain's CDR3 is CASSPLETGRNTEAFF. The CDR3 DNA reads as TGTGCCAGCTCCCCCTTAGAGACAGGAAGGAACACTGAAGCTTTCTTT. The gene calls are TRBV18 and TRBJ1-1; D may be TRBD1 (6 bases). The CDR3 has 16 amino acids. The germline CDR1 and CDR2 sequences are KGHSH and LQKENI. The V and J ends lost 6 bases and 1 base respectively, with 18 bases between them.

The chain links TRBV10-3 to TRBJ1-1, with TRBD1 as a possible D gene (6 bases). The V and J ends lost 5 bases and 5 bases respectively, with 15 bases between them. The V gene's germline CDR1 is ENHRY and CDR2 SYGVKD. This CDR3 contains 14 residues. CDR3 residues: CAISTGGLGTEAFF. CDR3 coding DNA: TGTGCCATCAGTACGGGGGGGCTGGGTACTGAAGCTTTCTTT.

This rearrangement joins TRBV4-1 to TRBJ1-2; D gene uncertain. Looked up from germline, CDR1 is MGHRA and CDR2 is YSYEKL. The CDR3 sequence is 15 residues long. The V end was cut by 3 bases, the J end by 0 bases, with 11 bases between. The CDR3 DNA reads TGCGCCAGCAGCCAGTCCGGTAACTCTAACTATGGCTACACCTTC. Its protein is CASSQSGNSNYGYTF.

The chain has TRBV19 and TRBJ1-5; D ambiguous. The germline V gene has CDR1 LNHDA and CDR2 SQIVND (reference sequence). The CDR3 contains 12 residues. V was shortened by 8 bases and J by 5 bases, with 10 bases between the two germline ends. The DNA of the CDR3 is TGTGCCAGTCTCGGTGGCGATCAGCCCCAGCATTTT. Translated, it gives CASLGGDQPQHF.

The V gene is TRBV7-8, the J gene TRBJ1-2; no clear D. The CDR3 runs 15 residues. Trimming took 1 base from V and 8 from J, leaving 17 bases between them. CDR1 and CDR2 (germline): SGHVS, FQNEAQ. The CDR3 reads CASSLVTVPLEGYTF. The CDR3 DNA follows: TGTGCCAGCAGCTTAGTCACAGTGCCTCTGGAGGGCTACACCTTC. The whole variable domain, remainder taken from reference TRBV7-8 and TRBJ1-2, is GAGVSQSPRYKVAKRGQDVALRCDPISGHVSLFWYQQALGQGPEFLTYFQNEAQLDKSGLPSDRFFAERPEGSVSTLKIQRTQQEDSAVYLCASSLVTVPLEGYTFGSGTRLTVV.

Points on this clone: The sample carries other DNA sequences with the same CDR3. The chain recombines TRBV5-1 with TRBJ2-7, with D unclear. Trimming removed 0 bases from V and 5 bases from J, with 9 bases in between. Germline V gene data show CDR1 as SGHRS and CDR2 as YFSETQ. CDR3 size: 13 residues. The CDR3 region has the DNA TGCGCCAGCAGCTTGGTAGGCCGGGACGAGCAGTACTTC. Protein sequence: CASSLVGRDEQYF.